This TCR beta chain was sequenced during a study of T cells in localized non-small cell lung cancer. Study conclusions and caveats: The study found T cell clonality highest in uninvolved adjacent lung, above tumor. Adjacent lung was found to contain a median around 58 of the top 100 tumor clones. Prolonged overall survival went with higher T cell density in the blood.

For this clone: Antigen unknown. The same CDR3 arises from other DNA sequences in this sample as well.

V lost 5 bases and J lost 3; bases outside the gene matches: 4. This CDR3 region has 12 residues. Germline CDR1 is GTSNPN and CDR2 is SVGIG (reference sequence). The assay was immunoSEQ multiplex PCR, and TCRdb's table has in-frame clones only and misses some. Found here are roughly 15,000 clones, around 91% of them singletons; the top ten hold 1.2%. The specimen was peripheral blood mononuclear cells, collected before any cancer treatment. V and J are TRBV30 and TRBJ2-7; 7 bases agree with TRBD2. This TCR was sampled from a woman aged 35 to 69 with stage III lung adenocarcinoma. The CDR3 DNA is TGTGCCTGGGGGCTAGCGGACTACGAGCAGTACTTC. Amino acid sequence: CAWGLADYEQYF.